The entry below gives a single TCR beta chain sequence along with its context. This table comes from immunoSEQ multiplex PCR, and its TCRdb copy is limited to in-frame clones, with some not included. The table records about 95,000 clones, 90% of them present only once. This sample is drawn from a study of PD-L1 blockade in urothelial cancer. The ends lost 4 bases at V and 4 bases at J; junction bases unmatched: 7. The CDR3 totals 15 residues. Germline V lookup: CDR1 SEHNR, CDR2 FQNEAQ (reference sequence). Time point of the sample: pretreatment peripheral blood. This receptor was taken from a man between 60 and 70 years old with urothelial cancer. Sequenced material: PBMCs, taken around atezolizumab (anti-PD-L1) treatment. The chain links TRBV7-9 to TRBJ2-5, with 9 positions matching TRBD1. The CDR3: CASSSGQGGRETQYF. The CDR3, as DNA: TGTGCCAGCAGCTCGGGACAGGGAGGGCGAGAGACCCAGTACTTC.